These 25 T cell receptor beta chains came from one sample sequenced in a study of blood T cells in healthy people across ages. Then a second PCR, running roughly 7 to 11 cycles, was carried out with a sample-barcoded 5' primer and a J-beta primer mix. TCRdb re-analysed the 5' RACE reads in MiXCR, keeping a single row per CDR3 protein. The sample gives around 1,900,000 distinct CDR3 sequences, around 42% of which show up once; about 23% is in the top ten. The sample consisted of blood. The receptors stem from a human donor in good health.

A few counts support this clonotype. CDR3 DNA sequence: TGTGCCAGCAGCTTAGAGGGGGGGTTCGTTTCCAGACAGTATTTT. The encoded protein is CASSLEGGFVSRQYF. This chain links TRBV7-2 with TRBJ2-3; a weak D match, TRBD2 (7 bases). Trimming pared 1 base from V and 12 bases from J, leaving 20 bases between. The germline V gene encodes CDR1 SGHTA and CDR2 FQGNSA. This CDR3 comprises 15 residues.

The chain is built from TRBV12-3 or TRBV12-4 and TRBJ1-2; D call uncertain. V dropped 6 bases and J dropped 5 bases, with 10 bases sitting between them. This CDR3 has 12 residues. The CDR3 spells CASRISGYGYTF. Written as DNA, the CDR3 is TGTGCCAGCAGAATTTCGGGGTATGGCTACACCTTC.

This chain uses TRBV20-1 with TRBJ2-1; 8 bases are shared with TRBD1. The tail of the sequence fits TRBJ2-7 better, so the J call may be wrong. The CDR3 totals 14 residues. Germline-derived CDR1 and CDR2 are DFQATT and SNEGSKA (reference sequence). The CDR3 is CSARTGDSYNEQYF. DNA of the CDR3: TGCAGTGCTAGGACAGGGGACTCCTACAATGAGCAGTACTTC.

The chain combines TRBV7-9 with TRBJ1-1; the D is unclear. V was trimmed by 6 bases and J by 4 bases, leaving 15 bases between them. The germline gives CDR1 SEHNR, CDR2 FQNEAQ (reference sequence). The CDR3 length is 14 residues. CDR3 coding DNA: TGTGCCAGCAGACCCGTATGGGTAGTCACTGAAGCTTTCTTT. This translates into CASRPVWVVTEAFF.

This clonotype appeared a few times. The chain has TRBV7-2 and TRBJ1-5; maybe TRBD1 (6 bases). In germline, CDR1 is SGHTA, CDR2 FQGNSA. The CDR3 length is 15 residues. With 1 base removed from V and 4 bases from J, the gap between germline ends came to 11 bases. CDR3 residues: CASSLVGTRNQPQHF. The CDR3 nucleotides read TGTGCCAGCAGCTTAGTTGGGACAAGAAATCAGCCCCAGCATTTT.

The V call is TRBV4-3, the J call TRBJ1-3; 7 bases are shared with TRBD1. Germline V gene data show CDR1 as LGHNA and CDR2 as YSLEER. Trimming cost V 0 bases and J 1 base; bases outside gene matches: 0. The CDR3 extends over 15 amino acids. CDR3 sequence (DNA): TGCGCCAGCAGCCAAGAGGGACAGTCTGGAAACACCATATATTTT. Protein sequence: CASSQEGQSGNTIYF.

This clonotype was seen a few times. The V call is TRBV14, the J call TRBJ2-3, with D uncertain. This CDR3 comprises 16 residues. Germline V CDR1 and CDR2: SGHDN, FVKESK. V lost 2 bases and J 7 bases, leaving 19 bases between the germline ends. The CDR3 DNA follows: TGTGCCAGCAGCCAAAAAAGAGCTTCATTTTCCCATACGCAGTATTTT. This encodes CASSQKRASFSHTQYF.

The rearrangement links TRBV7-2 to TRBJ2-4; D might be TRBD1 (8 bases). The CDR3 totals 16 residues. V was trimmed by 5 bases and J by 3 bases, leaving 17 bases between them. Germline CDR1 reads SGHTA; CDR2 reads FQGNSA. The DNA for the CDR3 is TGTGCCAGCAGCAACAGGGGGGGATTAGGCAAAAACATTCAGTACTTC. Translating gives CASSNRGGLGKNIQYF.

This clonotype has only a few counts. The chain uses TRBV13 and TRBJ2-1, with D possibly matching TRBD1 (7 bases). The CDR3 runs to 16 residues. Germline CDR1 reads PRHDT; CDR2 reads FYEKMQ (reference sequence). The ends were cut back, 5 bases at V and 6 bases at J, with 20 bases in the middle. The CDR3 reads CASSGGTERLGNEQFF. The CDR3 region has the DNA TGTGCCAGCAGCGGAGGGACAGAACGTTTGGGCAATGAGCAGTTCTTC.

The chain couples TRBV6-1 to TRBJ1-5; D not resolved. V lost 8 bases and J 4 bases, leaving 12 bases between the germline ends. The CDR3 sequence is 13 residues long. Looked up from germline, CDR1 is MNHNS and CDR2 is SASEGT. The CDR3 nucleotides read TGTGCCAGCGGAGTGCTGAGAAATCAGCCCCAGCATTTT. Amino acids: CASGVLRNQPQHF.

This chain links TRBV7-3 with TRBJ2-5; TRBD2 aligns across 10 bases. In germline, CDR1 is SGHTA, CDR2 FQGTGA. This CDR3 is built from 15 residues. V lost 5 bases and J lost 0; bases outside the gene matches: 3. Written as DNA, the CDR3 is TGTGCCAGCAGCAAAGCGGGGGGGAACCAAGAGACCCAGTACTTC. It codes for CASSKAGGNQETQYF.

V gene TRBV5-1 combines with J gene TRBJ2-7; D is perhaps TRBD1 (5 bases). Germline V gene data show CDR1 as SGHRS and CDR2 as YFSETQ. Deletions cut 0 bases from V and 3 bases from J, with 10 bases between. This CDR3 has 14 amino acids. The CDR3 DNA reads TGCGCCAGCAGCTTGGAAATGCAGGGCTACGAGCAGTACTTC. Translated: CASSLEMQGYEQYF.

This clonotype appeared a few times. The V gene is TRBV20-1, the J gene TRBJ2-1; 9 bases are a match to TRBD1. In germline, CDR1 is DFQATT, CDR2 SNEGSKA (reference sequence). The CDR3 covers 14 residues. With V trimmed by 2 bases and J by 7 bases, 6 bases remained unmatched. In nucleotides, the CDR3 is TGCAGTGCTAGACGAGACAGGGGGGTGAATGAGCAGTTCTTC. This encodes CSARRDRGVNEQFF.

In DNA form, the CDR3 reads TGCAGTGCTGGGACTAGTATTGGAGATACGCAGTATTTT. Amino acids: CSAGTSIGDTQYF. This chain joins TRBV20-1 and TRBJ2-3; 8 bases match TRBD2. Germline V CDR1 and CDR2: DFQATT, SNEGSKA (reference sequence). Trimming at V came to 5 bases and at J to 5 bases, leaving 6 bases not matched to a gene. There are 13 residues in the CDR3.

This clonotype was detected only a few times. The chain is built from TRBV5-1 and TRBJ1-1, with D perhaps TRBD1 (5 bases). From germline, CDR1 is SGHRS and CDR2 YFSETQ. The length of the CDR3 is 13 residues. V lost 7 bases and J 2 bases, leaving 12 bases between the germline ends. The CDR3 nucleotides read TGCGCCAGCCGAAGGGGCTCAAACACTGAAGCTTTCTTT. Translated: CASRRGSNTEAFF.

V is TRBV6-1 and J is TRBJ1-1; TRBD1 might be the D (5 bases). The germline V gene has CDR1 MNHNS and CDR2 SASEGT. Trimming left V 3 bases short and J 0 bases short, with 8 bases between. The CDR3 loop spans 14 amino acids. CDR3 bases: TGTGCCAGCAGTGAGGACACGTTGAACACTGAAGCTTTCTTT. This gives the protein CASSEDTLNTEAFF.

This sequence joins TRBV5-1 and TRBJ1-5, with a weak D call TRBD1 (5 bases). The CDR3 consists of 15 residues. Germline V gene sequence: CDR1 SGHRS, CDR2 YFSETQ. Trimming removed 1 base from V and 5 bases from J, with 13 bases in between. The CDR3 protein is CASSLWGNVDQPQHF. The CDR3 nucleotides are TGCGCCAGCAGCTTGTGGGGGAATGTGGATCAGCCCCAGCATTTT.

The chain combines TRBV20-1 with TRBJ1-2; possibly TRBD1 for D (5 bases). The CDR3 is made up of 14 amino acids. Trimming took off 4 bases at V and 4 bases at J, with 16 bases between the two ends. Per germline, CDR1 DFQATT and CDR2 SNEGSKA (reference sequence). The CDR3 region has the DNA TGCAGTGCTACCATCGCAGGGAGGAGCTATGGCTACACCTTC. Translation: CSATIAGRSYGYTF.

This clonotype has more than one count but fewer than ten. This chain uses TRBV29-1 with TRBJ2-5; D possibly corresponds to TRBD2 (5 bases). Germline assignment: CDR1 SQVTM and CDR2 ANQGSEA. Trimming removed 4 bases from V and 8 bases from J, with 17 bases in between. The CDR3 extends over 13 amino acids. CDR3 nucleotides: TGCAGCGTTGCCCCGAGACTCGGGAAAACCCAGTACTTC. This translates into CSVAPRLGKTQYF.

The V and J genes are TRBV20-1 and TRBJ2-1; D tentatively reads TRBD1 or TRBD2 (6 bases each). V lost 6 bases and J lost 4, with 19 bases in between. CDR1 DFQATT and CDR2 SNEGSKA come from the germline V gene (reference sequence). The CDR3 contains 15 residues. The CDR3 is CSARRGPVFYNEQFF. The CDR3 nucleotides read TGCAGTGCCCGCCGGGGGCCAGTTTTTTACAATGAGCAGTTCTTC.

The chain combines TRBV7-9 with TRBJ1-2; a possible D gene is TRBD1 (6 bases). V shed 6 bases and J shed 6 bases, with 14 bases lying between them. The germline V gene encodes CDR1 SEHNR and CDR2 FQNEAQ (reference sequence). There are 13 residues in the CDR3. Here the CDR3 DNA reads TGTGCCAGCAGTCAACAGGGTACCCATGGCTACACCTTC. Protein sequence: CASSQQGTHGYTF.

Comment on this clonotype: Because it lacks the conserved phenylalanine or tryptophan at the end, this CDR3 is likely a read error. The rearrangement links TRBV5-1 to TRBJ2-3; TRBD2 matches 8 bases. The CDR3 has 17 amino acids. Germline V gene lookup returns CDR1 SGHRS and CDR2 YFSETQ. CDR3 sequence: CAGSKERGPEVTDTQYV. The CDR3 DNA sequence: TGCGCCGGCAGCAAAGAGCGGGGGCCCGAAGTCACAGATACGCAGTATGTT.

This clonotype was observed a few times. V gene TRBV20-1 combines with J gene TRBJ1-1; the D gene is possibly TRBD1 (6 bases). V was pared by 1 base and J by 11 bases, with 11 bases between. Germline CDR1 is DFQATT and CDR2 is SNEGSKA (reference sequence). The CDR3 has 11 amino acids. The chain's CDR3 is CSARADSEAFF. CDR3 coding DNA: TGCAGTGCTAGAGCGGACAGTGAGGCTTTCTTT.

V gene TRBV14 combines with J gene TRBJ2-4; D perhaps matches TRBD2 (6 bases). There are 14 residues in the CDR3. From germline, CDR1 is SGHDN and CDR2 FVKESK. Trimming stripped 4 bases from V and 13 bases from J, with 20 bases between. The DNA of the CDR3 is TGTGCCAGCAGCCGACTAGTTTCCTACAATGAGCAGTACTTC. Its protein product is CASSRLVSYNEQYF.

This clonotype showed up just a few times. The rearrangement joins TRBV6-6 to TRBJ2-1; TRBD1 aligns across 8 bases. The CDR3 loop spans 15 amino acids. V shed 6 bases, J shed 5 bases, and the junction held 9 bases outside the gene matches. The V gene's germline CDR1 is MNHNY and CDR2 SVGAGI (reference sequence). Written as DNA, the CDR3 is TGTGCCAGCAGCCAGGGGGCGGGTCTTGACAATGAGCAGTTCTTC. This gives the protein CASSQGAGLDNEQFF.